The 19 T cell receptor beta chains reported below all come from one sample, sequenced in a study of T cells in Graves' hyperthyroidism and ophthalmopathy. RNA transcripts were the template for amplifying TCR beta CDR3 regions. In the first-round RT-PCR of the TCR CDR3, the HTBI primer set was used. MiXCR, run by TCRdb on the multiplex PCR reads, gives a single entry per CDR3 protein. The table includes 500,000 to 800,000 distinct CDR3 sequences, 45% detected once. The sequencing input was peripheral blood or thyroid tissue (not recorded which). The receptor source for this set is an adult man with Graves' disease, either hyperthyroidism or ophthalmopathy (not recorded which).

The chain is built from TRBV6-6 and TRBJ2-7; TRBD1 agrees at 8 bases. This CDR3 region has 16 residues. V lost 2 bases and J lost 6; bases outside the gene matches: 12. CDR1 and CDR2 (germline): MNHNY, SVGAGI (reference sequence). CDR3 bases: TGTGCCAGCAGTTACGCTTCCGGGACAGGACCTCTCGAGCAGTACTTC. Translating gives CASSYASGTGPLEQYF.

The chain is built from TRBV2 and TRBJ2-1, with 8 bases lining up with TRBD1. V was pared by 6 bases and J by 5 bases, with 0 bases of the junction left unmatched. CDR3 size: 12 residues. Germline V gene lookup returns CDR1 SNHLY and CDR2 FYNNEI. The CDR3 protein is CASRGQDNEQFF. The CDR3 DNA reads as TGTGCCAGCAGGGGACAGGACAATGAGCAGTTCTTC.

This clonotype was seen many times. The CDR3, as DNA: TGCAGTGCGCCAGACAGGTTCTACGAGCAGTACTTC. This translates into CSAPDRFYEQYF. The genes are TRBV20-1 and TRBJ2-7, with a weak D call TRBD1 (6 bases). The CDR3 runs to 12 residues. The V gene lost 6 bases and the J gene lost 3 bases, with 12 bases spanning the gap. CDR1 is DFQATT, CDR2 SNEGSKA, per germline (reference sequence).

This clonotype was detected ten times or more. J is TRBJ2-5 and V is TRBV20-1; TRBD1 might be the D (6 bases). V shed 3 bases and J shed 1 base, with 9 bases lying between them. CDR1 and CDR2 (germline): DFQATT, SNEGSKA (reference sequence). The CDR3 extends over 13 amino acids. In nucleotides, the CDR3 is TGCAGTGCTAGGGGACACGTCCAAGAGACCCAGTACTTC. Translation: CSARGHVQETQYF.

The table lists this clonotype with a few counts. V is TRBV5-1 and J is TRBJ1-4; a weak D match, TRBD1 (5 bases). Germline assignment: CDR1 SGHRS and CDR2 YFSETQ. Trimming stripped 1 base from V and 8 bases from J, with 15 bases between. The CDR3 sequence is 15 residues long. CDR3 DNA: TGCGCCAGCAGCTTGATGGGACCGCGGGACGAAAAACTGTTTTTT. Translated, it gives CASSLMGPRDEKLFF. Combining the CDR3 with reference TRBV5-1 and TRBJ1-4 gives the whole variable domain KAGVTQTPRYLIKTRGQQVTLSCSPISGHRSVSWYQQTPGQGLQFLFEYFSETQRNKGNFPGRFSGRQFSNSRSEMNVSTLELGDSALYLCASSLMGPRDEKLFFGSGTQLSVL.

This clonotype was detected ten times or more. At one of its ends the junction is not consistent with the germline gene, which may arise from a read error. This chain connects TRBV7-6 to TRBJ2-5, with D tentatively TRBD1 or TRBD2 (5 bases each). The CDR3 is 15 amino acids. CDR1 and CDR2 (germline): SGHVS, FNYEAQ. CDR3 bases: TGTGCTAGCAGCCTGCTCTGGGGGAGCCAAGAGACCCAGTACTTC. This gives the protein CASSLLWGSQETQYF.

CDR3 loop: CARPRDRTYEQYF. The CDR3 DNA reads as TGTGCTAGACCTCGGGACAGGACCTACGAGCAGTACTTC. The chain carries TRBV11-1 and TRBJ2-7; 8 bases fit TRBD1. This CDR3 region has 13 residues. Germline assignment: CDR1 SGHAT and CDR2 FQDESV (reference sequence). The entire variable domain, with the rest obtained from reference TRBV11-1 and TRBJ2-7, is as follows: EAEVAQSPRYKITEKSQAVAFWCDPISGHATLYWYRQILGQGPELLVQFQDESVVDDSQLPKDRFSAERLKGVDSTLKIQPAELGDSAMYLCARPRDRTYEQYFGPGTRLTVT.

The CDR3 is CASSQRRGQGNYGYTF. The CDR3, as DNA: TGTGCCAGCAGCCAGCGGAGGGGACAGGGAAACTATGGCTACACCTTC. The V gene is TRBV7-8, the J gene TRBJ1-2; 9 nucleotides line up with TRBD1. This CDR3 has 16 residues. V lost 5 bases, J lost 2 bases, and 9 bases stayed unmatched. CDR1 and CDR2 (germline): SGHVS, FQNEAQ.

DNA for the CDR3: TGTGCCAGCAGGGTCTCTAGCGGGAGTGTCCACGAGCAGTACTTC. Encoded protein: CASRVSSGSVHEQYF. The chain combines TRBV7-9 with TRBJ2-7; 10 nucleotides align to TRBD2. From germline, CDR1 is SEHNR and CDR2 FQNEAQ (reference sequence). Trimming removed 6 bases from V and 5 bases from J; junction bases left unmatched: 10. CDR3 length: 15 amino acids.

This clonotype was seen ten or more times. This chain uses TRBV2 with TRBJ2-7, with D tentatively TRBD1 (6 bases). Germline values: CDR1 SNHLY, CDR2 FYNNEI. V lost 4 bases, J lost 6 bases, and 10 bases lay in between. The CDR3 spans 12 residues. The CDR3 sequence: CASSGTALEQYF. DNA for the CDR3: TGTGCCAGCAGTGGGACAGCCCTCGAGCAGTACTTC.

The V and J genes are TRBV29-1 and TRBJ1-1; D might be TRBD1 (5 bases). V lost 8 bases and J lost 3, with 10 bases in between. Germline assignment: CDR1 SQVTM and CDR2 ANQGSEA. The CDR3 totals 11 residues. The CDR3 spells CSLGAHTEAFF. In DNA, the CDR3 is TGCAGCCTAGGGGCACACACTGAAGCTTTCTTT.

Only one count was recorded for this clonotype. The CDR3 spells CSASVGRGSNTEAFF. DNA for the CDR3: TGCAGTGCTAGTGTCGGCAGGGGATCGAACACTGAAGCTTTCTTT. The chain has TRBV20-1 and TRBJ1-1, with D perhaps matching TRBD1 (6 bases). CDR3 length equals 15 residues. Trimming removed 3 bases at V and 1 base at J, with 15 bases between. Germline assignment: CDR1 DFQATT and CDR2 SNEGSKA (reference sequence).

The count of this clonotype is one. The CDR3 loop is CASSLVQTNEKLFF. Here the CDR3 DNA reads TGTGCCAGCAGCTTAGTTCAGACTAATGAAAAACTGTTTTTT. This chain joins TRBV7-2 and TRBJ1-4; D is unresolved. Trimming took 1 base from V and 2 from J, leaving 5 bases between them. CDR3 length: 14 amino acids. In germline, CDR1 is SGHTA, CDR2 FQGNSA. Together with reference TRBV7-2 and TRBJ1-4, the CDR3 gives the full variable domain: GAGVSQSPSNKVTEKGKDVELRCDPISGHTALYWYRQSLGQGLEFLIYFQGNSAPDKSGLPSDRFSAERTGGSVSTLTIQRTQQEDSAVYLCASSLVQTNEKLFFGSGTQLSVL.

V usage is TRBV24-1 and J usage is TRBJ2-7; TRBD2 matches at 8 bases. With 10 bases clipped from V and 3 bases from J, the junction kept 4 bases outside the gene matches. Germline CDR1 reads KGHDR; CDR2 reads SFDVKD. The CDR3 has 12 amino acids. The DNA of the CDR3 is TGTGCCACGAAGACTAGCGTCTACGAGCAGTACTTC. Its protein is CATKTSVYEQYF.

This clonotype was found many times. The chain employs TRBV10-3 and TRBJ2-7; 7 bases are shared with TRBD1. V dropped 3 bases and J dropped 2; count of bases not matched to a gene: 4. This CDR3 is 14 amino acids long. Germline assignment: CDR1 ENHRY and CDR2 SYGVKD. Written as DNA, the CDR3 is TGTGCCATCAGTGACTCCCAGGGGGCCTACGAGCAGTACTTC. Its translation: CAISDSQGAYEQYF.

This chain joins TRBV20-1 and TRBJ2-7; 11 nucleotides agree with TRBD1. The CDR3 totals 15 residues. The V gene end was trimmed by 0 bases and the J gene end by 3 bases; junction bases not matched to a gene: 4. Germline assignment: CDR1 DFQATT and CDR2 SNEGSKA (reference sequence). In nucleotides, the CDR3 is TGCAGTGCTAGAGATCGGGGGACAGGGGGCTACGAGCAGTACTTC. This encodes CSARDRGTGGYEQYF.

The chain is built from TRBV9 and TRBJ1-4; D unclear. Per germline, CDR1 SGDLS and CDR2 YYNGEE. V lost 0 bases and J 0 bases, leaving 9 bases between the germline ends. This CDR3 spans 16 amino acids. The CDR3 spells CASSVAPFATNEKLFF. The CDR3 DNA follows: TGTGCCAGCAGCGTAGCGCCCTTTGCAACTAATGAAAAACTGTTTTTT.

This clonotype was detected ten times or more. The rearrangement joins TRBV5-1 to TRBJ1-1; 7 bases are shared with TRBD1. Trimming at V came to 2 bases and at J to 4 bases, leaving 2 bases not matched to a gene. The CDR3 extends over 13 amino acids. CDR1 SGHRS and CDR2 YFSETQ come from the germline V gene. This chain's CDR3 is CASSFRDSTEAFF. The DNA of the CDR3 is TGCGCCAGCAGCTTCCGGGACAGCACTGAAGCTTTCTTT.

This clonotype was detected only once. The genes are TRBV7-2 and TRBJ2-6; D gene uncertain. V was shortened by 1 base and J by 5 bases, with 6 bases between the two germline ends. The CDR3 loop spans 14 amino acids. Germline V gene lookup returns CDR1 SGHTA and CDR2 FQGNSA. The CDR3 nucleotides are TGTGCCAGCAGCTTAGTGCACAGGGCCAACGTCCTGACTTTC. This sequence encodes CASSLVHRANVLTF.